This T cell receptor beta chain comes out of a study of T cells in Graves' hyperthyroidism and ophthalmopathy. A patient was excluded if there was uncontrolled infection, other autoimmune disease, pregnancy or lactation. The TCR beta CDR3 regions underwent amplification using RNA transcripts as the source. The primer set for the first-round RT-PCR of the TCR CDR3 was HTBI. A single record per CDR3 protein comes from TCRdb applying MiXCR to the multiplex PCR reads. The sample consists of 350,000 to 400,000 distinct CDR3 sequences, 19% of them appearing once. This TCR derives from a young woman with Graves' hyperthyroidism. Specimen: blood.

CDR3 DNA sequence: TGTGCCAGCACTTGGGCCACGAACACTGAAGCTTTCTTT. Protein product: CASTWATNTEAFF. This chain connects TRBV12-3 or TRBV12-4 to TRBJ1-1; D uncertain. CDR3 length: 13 residues. V was pared by 7 bases and J by 1 base, with 10 bases between.